The T cell receptor beta chain described here comes from a study of breast tumors, draining lymph nodes, adjacent tissues. One entry per CDR3 protein results from TCRdb running MiXCR on the multiplex PCR reads. The sample lists approximately 150,000 distinct CDR3 sequences, less than 35% occurring once. The lymph nodes were axillary draining lymph nodes from breast cancer patients. This clonotype was counted ten times or more. This CDR3 region has 12 residues. Trimming took off 6 bases at V and 5 bases at J, with 10 bases between the two ends. Sequencing was done on a sample of axillary lymph node tissue. The receptor was derived from a female donor with breast cancer. Some clones in this sample may be carry-over from other donors' samples. The chain links TRBV12-3 or TRBV12-4 to TRBJ2-5, with D tentatively TRBD1 or TRBD2 (6 bases each). CDR3 sequence reads: CASRGGLETQYF. CDR3 DNA sequence: TGTGCCAGCAGGGGGGGCTTGGAGACCCAGTACTTC.